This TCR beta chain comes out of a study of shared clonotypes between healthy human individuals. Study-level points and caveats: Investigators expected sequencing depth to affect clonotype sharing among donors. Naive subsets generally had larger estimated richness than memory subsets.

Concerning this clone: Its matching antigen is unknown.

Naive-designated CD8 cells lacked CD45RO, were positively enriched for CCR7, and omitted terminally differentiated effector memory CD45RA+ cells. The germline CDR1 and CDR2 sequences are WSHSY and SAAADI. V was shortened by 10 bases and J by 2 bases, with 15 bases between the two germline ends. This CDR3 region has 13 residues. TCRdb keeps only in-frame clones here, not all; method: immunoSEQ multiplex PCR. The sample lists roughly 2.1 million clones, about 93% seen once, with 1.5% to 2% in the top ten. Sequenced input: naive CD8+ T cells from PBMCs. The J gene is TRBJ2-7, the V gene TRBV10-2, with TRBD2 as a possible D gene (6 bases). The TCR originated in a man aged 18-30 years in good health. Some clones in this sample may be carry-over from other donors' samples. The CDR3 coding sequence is TGCGCCATCAGGGCTAGCGATACCTACGAGCAGTACTTC. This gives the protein CAIRASDTYEQYF.